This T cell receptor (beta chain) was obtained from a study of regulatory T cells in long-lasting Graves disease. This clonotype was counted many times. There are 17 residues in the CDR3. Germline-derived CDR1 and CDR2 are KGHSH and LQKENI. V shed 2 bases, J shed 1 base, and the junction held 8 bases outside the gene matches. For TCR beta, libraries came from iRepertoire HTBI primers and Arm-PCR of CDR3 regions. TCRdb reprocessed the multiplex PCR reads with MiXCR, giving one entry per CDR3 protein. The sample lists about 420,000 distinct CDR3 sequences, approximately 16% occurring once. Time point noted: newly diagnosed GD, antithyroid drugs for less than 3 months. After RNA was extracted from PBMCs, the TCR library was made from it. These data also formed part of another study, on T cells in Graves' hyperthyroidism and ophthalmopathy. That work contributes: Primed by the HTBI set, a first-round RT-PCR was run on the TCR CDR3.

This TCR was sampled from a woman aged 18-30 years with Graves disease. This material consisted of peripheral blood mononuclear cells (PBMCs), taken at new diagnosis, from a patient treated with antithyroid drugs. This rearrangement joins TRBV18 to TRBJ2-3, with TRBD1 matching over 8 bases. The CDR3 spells CASSPLPVTGGTDTQYF. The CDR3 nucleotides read TGTGCCAGCTCACCATTACCCGTGACAGGGGGCACAGATACGCAGTATTTT.